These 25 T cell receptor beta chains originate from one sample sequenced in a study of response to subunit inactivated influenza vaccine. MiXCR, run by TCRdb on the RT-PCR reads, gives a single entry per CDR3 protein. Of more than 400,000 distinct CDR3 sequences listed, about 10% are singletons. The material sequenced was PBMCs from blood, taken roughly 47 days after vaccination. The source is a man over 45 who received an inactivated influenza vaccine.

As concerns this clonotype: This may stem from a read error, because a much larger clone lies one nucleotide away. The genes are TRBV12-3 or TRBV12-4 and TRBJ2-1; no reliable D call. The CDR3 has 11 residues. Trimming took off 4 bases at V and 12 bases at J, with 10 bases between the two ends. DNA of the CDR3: TGTGCCAGCAGTTCCCAGGTTGCGCAGTTCTTC. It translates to CASSSQVAQFF.

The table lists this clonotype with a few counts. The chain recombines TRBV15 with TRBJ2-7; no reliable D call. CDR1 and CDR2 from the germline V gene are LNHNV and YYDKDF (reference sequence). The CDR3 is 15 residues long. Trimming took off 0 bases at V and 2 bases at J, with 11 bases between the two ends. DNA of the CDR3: TGTGCCACCAGCAGAGATATGGGCAATACCTACGAGCAGTACTTC. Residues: CATSRDMGNTYEQYF.

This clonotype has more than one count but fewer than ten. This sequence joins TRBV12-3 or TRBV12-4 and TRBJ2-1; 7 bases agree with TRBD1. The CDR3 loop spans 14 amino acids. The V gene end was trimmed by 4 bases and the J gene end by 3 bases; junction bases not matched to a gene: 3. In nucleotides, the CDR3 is TGTGCCAGCAGTTGGGACAGCAACTACAATGAGCAGTTCTTC. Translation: CASSWDSNYNEQFF.

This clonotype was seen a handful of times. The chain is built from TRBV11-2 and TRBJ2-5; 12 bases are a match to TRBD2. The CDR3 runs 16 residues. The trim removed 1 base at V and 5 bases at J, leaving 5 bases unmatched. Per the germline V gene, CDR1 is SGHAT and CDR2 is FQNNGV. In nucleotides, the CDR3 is TGTGCCAGCAGCTTAGGGACTAGCGGGATCTTGGAGACCCAGTACTTC. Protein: CASSLGTSGILETQYF.

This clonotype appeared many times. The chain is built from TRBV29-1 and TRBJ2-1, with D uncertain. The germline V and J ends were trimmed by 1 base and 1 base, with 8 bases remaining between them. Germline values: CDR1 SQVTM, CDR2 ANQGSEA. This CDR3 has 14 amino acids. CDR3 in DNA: TGCAGCGTTGAAGCGGGTATATCCTACAATGAGCAGTTCTTC. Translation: CSVEAGISYNEQFF.

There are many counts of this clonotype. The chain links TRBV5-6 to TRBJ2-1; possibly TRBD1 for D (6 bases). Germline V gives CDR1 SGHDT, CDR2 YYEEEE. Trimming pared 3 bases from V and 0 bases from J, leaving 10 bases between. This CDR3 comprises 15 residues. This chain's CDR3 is CASSYQGNSYNEQFF. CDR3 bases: TGTGCCAGCAGCTACCAGGGGAACTCCTACAATGAGCAGTTCTTC. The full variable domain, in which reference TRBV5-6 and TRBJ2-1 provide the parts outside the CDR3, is DAGVTQSPTHLIKTRGQQVTLRCSPKSGHDTVSWYQQALGQGPQFIFQYYEEEERQRGNFPDRFSGHQFPNYSSELNVNALLLGDSALYLCASSYQGNSYNEQFFGPGTRLTVL.

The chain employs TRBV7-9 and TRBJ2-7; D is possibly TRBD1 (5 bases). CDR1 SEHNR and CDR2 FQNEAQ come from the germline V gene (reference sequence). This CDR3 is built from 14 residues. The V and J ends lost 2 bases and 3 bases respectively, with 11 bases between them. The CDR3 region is CASSLIRENYEQYF. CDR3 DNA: TGTGCCAGCAGCTTAATCAGGGAAAACTACGAGCAGTACTTC. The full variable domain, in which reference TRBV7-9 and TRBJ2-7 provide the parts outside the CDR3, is DTGVSQNPRHKITKRGQNVTFRCDPISEHNRLYWYRQTLGQGPEFLTYFQNEAQLEKSRLLSDRFSAERPKGSFSTLEIQRTEQGDSAMYLCASSLIRENYEQYFGPGTRLTVT.

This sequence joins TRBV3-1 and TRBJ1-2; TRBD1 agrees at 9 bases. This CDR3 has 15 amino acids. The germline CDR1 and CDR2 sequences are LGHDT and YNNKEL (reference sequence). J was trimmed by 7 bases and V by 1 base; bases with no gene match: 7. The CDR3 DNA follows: TGTGCCAGCAGCCAAGTGGGACAGGGTCGAGGTGGCTACACCTTC. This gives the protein CASSQVGQGRGGYTF.

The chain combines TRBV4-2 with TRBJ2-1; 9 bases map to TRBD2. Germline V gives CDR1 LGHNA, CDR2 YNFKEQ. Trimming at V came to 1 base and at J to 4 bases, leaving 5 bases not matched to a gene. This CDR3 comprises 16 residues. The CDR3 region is CASSQGAGGLYNEQFF. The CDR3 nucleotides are TGTGCCAGCAGCCAAGGGGCGGGGGGGCTTTACAATGAGCAGTTCTTC.

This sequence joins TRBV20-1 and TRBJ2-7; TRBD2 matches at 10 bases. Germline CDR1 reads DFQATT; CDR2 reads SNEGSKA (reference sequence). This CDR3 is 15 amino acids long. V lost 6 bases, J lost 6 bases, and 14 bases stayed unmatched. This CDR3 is CSAASGRAFFGEQYF. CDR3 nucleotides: TGCAGTGCAGCAAGCGGGAGGGCCTTTTTCGGCGAGCAGTACTTC.

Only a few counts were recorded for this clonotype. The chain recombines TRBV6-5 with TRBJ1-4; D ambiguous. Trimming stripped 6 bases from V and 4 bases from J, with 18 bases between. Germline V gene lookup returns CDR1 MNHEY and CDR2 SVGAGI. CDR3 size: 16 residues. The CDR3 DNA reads TGTGCCAGCAGCTACAACCCAAGTCGGTTTAATGAAAAACTGTTTTTT. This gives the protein CASSYNPSRFNEKLFF.

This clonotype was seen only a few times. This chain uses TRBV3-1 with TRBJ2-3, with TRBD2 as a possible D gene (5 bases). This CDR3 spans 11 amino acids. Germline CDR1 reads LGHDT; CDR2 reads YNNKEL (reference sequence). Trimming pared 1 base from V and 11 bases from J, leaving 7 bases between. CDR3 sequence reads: CASSQGGMQYF. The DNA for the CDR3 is TGTGCCAGCAGCCAAGGAGGGATGCAGTATTTT.

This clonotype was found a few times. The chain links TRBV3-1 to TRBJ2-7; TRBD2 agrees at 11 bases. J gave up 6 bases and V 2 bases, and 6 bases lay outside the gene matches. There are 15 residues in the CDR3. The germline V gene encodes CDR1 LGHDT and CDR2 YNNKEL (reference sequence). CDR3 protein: CASSQIAGGPGEQYF. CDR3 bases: TGTGCCAGCAGCCAAATAGCGGGAGGGCCAGGCGAGCAGTACTTC.

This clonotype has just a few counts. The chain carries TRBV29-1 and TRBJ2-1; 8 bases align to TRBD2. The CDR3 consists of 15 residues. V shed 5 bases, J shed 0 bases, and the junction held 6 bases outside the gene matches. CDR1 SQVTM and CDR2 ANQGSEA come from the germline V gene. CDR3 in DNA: TGCAGCGTTCCCGGGAGGGAAAACTCCTACAATGAGCAGTTCTTC. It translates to CSVPGRENSYNEQFF.

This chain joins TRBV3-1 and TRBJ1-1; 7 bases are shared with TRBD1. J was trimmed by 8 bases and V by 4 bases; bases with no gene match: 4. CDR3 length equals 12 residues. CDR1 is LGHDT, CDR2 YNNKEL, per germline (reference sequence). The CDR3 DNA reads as TGTGCCAGCAGCCTCCAGACAGGGGAAGCTTTCTTT. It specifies CASSLQTGEAFF.

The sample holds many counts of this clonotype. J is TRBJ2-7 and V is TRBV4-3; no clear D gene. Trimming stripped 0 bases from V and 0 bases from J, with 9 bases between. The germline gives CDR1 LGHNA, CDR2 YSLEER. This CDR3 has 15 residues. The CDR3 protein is CASSQDFSPSYEQYF. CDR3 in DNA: TGCGCCAGCAGCCAAGATTTCTCGCCCTCCTACGAGCAGTACTTC.

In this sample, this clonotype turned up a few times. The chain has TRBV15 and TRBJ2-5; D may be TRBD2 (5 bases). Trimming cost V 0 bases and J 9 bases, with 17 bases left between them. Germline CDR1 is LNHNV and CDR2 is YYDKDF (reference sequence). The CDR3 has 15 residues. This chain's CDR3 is CATSRDLKDVGAQYF. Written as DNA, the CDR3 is TGTGCCACCAGCAGAGACCTTAAGGATGTCGGGGCCCAGTACTTC.

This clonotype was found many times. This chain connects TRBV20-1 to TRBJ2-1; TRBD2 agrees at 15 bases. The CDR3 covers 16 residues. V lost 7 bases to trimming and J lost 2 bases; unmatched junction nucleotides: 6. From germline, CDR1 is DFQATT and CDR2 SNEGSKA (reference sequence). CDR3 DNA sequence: TGCAGTGGCGAGGGACTAGCGGGAGGACCCTACAATGAGCAGTTCTTC. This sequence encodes CSGEGLAGGPYNEQFF.

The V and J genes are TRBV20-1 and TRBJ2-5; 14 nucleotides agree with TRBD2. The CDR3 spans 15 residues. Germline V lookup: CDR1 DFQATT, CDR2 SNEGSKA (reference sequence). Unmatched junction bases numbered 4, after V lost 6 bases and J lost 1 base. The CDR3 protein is CSAKGLAGGQETQYF. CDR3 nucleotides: TGCAGTGCCAAAGGACTAGCGGGGGGCCAAGAGACCCAGTACTTC.

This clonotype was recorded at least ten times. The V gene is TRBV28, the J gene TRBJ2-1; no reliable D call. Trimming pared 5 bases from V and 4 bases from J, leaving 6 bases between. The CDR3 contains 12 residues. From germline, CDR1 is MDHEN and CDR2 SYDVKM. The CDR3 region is CASSLLYNEQFF. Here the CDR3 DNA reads TGTGCCAGCAGTCTCCTATACAATGAGCAGTTCTTC.

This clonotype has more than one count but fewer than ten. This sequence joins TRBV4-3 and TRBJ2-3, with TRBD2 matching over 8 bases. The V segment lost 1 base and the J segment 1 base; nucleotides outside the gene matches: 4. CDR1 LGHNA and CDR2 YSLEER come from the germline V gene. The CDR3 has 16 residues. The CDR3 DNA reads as TGCGCCAGCAGCCAAGGCGGACTAGCTCGCACAGATACGCAGTATTTT. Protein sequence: CASSQGGLARTDTQYF.

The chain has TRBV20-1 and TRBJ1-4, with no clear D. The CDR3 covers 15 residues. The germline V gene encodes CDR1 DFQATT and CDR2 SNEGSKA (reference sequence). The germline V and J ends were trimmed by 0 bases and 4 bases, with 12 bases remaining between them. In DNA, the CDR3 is TGCAGTGCTAGAGATATCCCCGGTTTTAATGAAAAACTGTTTTTT. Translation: CSARDIPGFNEKLFF.

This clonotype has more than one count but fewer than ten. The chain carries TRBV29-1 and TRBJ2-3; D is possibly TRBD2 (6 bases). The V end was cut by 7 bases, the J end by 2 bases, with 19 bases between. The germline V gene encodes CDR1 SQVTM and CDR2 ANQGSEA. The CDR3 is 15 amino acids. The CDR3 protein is CSAPPPGTVTDTQYF. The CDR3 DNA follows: TGCAGCGCCCCCCCCCCAGGGACTGTCACAGATACGCAGTATTTT.

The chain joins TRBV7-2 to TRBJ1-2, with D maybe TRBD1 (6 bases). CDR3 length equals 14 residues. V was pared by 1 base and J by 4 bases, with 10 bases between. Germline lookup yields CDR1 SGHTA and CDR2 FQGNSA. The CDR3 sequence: CASSLEQGGYGYTF. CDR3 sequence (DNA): TGTGCCAGCAGCTTAGAACAGGGAGGCTATGGCTACACCTTC.

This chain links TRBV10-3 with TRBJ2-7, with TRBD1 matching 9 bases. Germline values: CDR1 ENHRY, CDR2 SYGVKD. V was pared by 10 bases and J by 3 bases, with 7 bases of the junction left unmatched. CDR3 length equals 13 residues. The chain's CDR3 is CATVGQGRYEQYF. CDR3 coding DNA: TGTGCCACGGTCGGACAGGGGCGCTACGAGCAGTACTTC.